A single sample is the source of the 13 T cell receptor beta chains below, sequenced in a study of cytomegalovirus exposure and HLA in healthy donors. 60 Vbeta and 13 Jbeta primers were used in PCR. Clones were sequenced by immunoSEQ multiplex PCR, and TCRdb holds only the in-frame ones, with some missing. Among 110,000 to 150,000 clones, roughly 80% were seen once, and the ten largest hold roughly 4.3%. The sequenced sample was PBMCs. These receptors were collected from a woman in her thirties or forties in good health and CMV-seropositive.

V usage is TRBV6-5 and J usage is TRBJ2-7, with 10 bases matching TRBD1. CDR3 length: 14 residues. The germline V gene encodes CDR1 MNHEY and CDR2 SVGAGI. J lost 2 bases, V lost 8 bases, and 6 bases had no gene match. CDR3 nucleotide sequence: TGTGCCAGCCATCGGACAGGGGGGGCCTACGAGCAGTACTTC. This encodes CASHRTGGAYEQYF.

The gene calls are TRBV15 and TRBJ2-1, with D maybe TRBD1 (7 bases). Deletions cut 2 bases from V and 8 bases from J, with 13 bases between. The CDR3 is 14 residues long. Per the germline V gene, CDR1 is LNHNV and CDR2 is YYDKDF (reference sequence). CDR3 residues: CATSRPQGEDEQFF. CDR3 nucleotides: TGTGCCACCAGCAGACCCCAGGGGGAGGATGAGCAGTTCTTC.

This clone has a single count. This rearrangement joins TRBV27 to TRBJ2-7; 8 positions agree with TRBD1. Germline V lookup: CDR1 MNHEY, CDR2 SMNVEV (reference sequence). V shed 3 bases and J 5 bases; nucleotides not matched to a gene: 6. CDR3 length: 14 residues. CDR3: CASSLVRGQDEQYF. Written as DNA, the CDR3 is TGTGCCAGCAGTTTGGTCAGGGGGCAGGACGAGCAGTACTTC.

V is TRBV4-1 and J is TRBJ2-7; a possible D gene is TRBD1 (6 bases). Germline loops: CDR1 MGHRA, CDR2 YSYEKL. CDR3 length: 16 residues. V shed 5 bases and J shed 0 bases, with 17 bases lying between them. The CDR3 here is CASSDKQGQDSYEQYF. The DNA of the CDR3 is TGCGCCAGCAGCGATAAACAGGGACAAGACTCCTACGAGCAGTACTTC.

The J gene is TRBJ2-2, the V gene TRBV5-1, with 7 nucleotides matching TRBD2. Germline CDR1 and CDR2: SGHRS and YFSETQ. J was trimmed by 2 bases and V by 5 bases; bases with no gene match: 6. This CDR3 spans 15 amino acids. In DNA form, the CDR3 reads TGCGCCAGCAGAGTGGGGGACTACAACACCGGGGAGCTGTTTTTT. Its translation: CASRVGDYNTGELFF.

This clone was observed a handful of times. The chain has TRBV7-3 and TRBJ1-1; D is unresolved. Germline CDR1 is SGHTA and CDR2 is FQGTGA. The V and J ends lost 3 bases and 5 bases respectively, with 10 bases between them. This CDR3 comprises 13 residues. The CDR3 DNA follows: TGTGCCAGCAGCTTTTCGGGTAGGACTGAAGCTTTCTTT. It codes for CASSFSGRTEAFF. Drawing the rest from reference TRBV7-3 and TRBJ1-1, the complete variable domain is GAGVSQTPSNKVTEKGKYVELRCDPISGHTALYWYRQSLGQGPEFLIYFQGTGAADDSGLPNDRFFAVRPEGSVSTLKIQRTERGDSAVYLCASSFSGRTEAFFGQGTRLTVV.

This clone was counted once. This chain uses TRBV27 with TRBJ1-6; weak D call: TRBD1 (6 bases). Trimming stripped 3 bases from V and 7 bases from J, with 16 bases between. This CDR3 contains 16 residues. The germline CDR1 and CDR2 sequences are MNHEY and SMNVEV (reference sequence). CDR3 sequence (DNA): TGTGCCAGCAGTTTTGAGAGGCAGACAGGAAATTCACCCCTCCACTTT. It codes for CASSFERQTGNSPLHF.

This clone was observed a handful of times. CDR3 DNA: TGTGCCAGCAGCTTTTCCGGTGGGGGCGGAGCCTACGAGCAGTACTTC. Translated, it gives CASSFSGGGGAYEQYF. The chain couples TRBV7-8 to TRBJ2-5; a possible D gene is TRBD1 (6 bases). The closer fit of TRBJ2-7 to the DNA end suggests the J call may be wrong. Germline V gene sequence: CDR1 SGHVS, CDR2 FQNEAQ. The CDR3 has 16 residues.

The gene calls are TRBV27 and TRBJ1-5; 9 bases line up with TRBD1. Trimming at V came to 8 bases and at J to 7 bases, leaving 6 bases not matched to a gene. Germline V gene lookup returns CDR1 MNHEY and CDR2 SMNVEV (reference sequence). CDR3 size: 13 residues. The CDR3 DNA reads TGTGCCAGCCAGGACAGGGGAGGCCAGCCCCAGCATTTT. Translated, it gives CASQDRGGQPQHF.

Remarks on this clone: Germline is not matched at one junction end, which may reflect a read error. The CDR3 bases are TGTTCCAGCAGCTTCTCCGCTCGCAGGGAGACCCAGTACTTC. This gives the protein CSSSFSARRETQYF. The rearrangement joins TRBV7-9 to TRBJ2-5; D gene uncertain. Germline V gives CDR1 SEHNR, CDR2 FQNEAQ (reference sequence). The CDR3 consists of 14 residues.

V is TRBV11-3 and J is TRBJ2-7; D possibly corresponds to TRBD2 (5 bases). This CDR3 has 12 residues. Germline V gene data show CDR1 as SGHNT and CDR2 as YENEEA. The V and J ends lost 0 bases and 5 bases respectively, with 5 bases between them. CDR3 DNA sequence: TGTGCCAGCAGCTTAGACGGGGACGAGCAGTACTTC. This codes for CASSLDGDEQYF.

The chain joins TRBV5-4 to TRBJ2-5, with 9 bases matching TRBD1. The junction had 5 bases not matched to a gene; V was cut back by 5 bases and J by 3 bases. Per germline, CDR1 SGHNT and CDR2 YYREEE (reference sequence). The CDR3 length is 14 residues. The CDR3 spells CASSRTGGEETQYF. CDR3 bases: TGTGCCAGCAGTCGTACAGGGGGCGAAGAGACCCAGTACTTC.

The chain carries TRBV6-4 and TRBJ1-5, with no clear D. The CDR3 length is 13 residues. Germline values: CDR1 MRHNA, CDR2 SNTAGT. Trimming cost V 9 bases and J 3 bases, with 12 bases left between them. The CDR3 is CASLGRLNQPQHF. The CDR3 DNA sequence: TGTGCCAGTCTGGGCAGGCTCAATCAGCCCCAGCATTTT.